The sequence of this TCR beta chain was determined in a study of T cell responses to AZD1222 COVID-19 vaccine. Points on this clone: Its antigen is unknown.

Study observations and caveats: Two doses of AZD1222 preceded a rise in Spike-specific TCR breadth and depth. Seropositive at baseline were only five or six AZD1222 recipients. Clonal diversity was possibly underestimated; the donors were predominantly white British and more often female. Among vaccine-associated CD4 TCRs, coverage spanned spike, with dominance at 160-218 and 743-854.

The repertoire was sequenced with immunoSEQ multiplex PCR; TCRdb's copy has only in-frame clones and lacks some. The profile shows about 130,000 clones, 80% to 95% of them singletons. Germline V CDR1 and CDR2: MNHEY, SVGAGI. Losses at the gene ends were 7 bases for V and 3 bases for J; bases not matched to a gene: 9. The CDR3 contains 15 residues. This TCR came from an adult in good health. V is TRBV6-5 and J is TRBJ1-2; 9 bases are shared with TRBD1. The sequencing here drew on peripheral blood, taken on day 0 of MenACWY control vaccination. The CDR3, as DNA: TGTGCCAGCACACAAGGGACAGGGAGACACTATGGCTACACCTTC. Translating gives CASTQGTGRHYGYTF.